This T cell receptor (beta chain) was obtained from a study of cytomegalovirus exposure and HLA in healthy donors. Whole-study context: The roughly 120 million unique TCR beta sequences, from some 170 million T cells, were found by an earlier analysis.

Comments on this clone: This CDR3 is also generated by other DNA sequences in the sample.

PCR involved 60 Vbeta and 13 Jbeta primers. Measured with immunoSEQ multiplex PCR; TCRdb has only the in-frame clones, and not every one. Of 200,000 or so clones in the sample, about 81% were seen once. V lost 4 bases, J lost 2 bases, and 9 bases lay in between. Germline assignment: CDR1 SGHRS and CDR2 YFSETQ. The CDR3 has 13 residues. The chain couples TRBV5-1 to TRBJ1-2; possibly TRBD1 for D (6 bases). The TCR originated in a woman in her thirties or forties in good health and CMV-seronegative. Input material: PBMCs. CDR3 protein: CASSPGGNYGYTF. CDR3 coding DNA: TGCGCCAGCAGCCCGGGGGGCAACTATGGCTACACCTTC.